Listed here is a single TCR beta chain. Its target is unknown. The source of the sample is a study of Tregs in tolerant kidney transplant recipients. Across the study: An approximately three-day belatacept mixed lymphocyte reaction, sometimes plus 5-day graft donor restimulation, preceded CD4+CD25+CD127- sorting. General study results and limits: Few patients were studied, so findings need validation in larger groups. The most relevant donor-specific Treg TCRbeta repertoire apparently came from expansion with activated donor B cells.

The protocol was immunoSEQ multiplex PCR, while the TCRdb copy is restricted to in-frame clones and leaves out a portion. The sample yields tens of thousands of clones, 65% to 85% seen once. Deletions cut 0 bases from V and 3 bases from J, with 7 bases between. The CDR3 totals 14 residues. CDR1 and CDR2 (germline): SGDLS, YYNGEE. The rearrangement uses TRBV9 and TRBJ2-1; the D is unclear. Sequencing was carried out using Tregs from blood cultured with allogeneic cells. This receptor was identified in a human donor in good health. The CDR3 DNA reads as TGTGCCAGCAGCGTAGGGCCAATCTACAATGAGCAGTTCTTC. It translates to CASSVGPIYNEQFF.